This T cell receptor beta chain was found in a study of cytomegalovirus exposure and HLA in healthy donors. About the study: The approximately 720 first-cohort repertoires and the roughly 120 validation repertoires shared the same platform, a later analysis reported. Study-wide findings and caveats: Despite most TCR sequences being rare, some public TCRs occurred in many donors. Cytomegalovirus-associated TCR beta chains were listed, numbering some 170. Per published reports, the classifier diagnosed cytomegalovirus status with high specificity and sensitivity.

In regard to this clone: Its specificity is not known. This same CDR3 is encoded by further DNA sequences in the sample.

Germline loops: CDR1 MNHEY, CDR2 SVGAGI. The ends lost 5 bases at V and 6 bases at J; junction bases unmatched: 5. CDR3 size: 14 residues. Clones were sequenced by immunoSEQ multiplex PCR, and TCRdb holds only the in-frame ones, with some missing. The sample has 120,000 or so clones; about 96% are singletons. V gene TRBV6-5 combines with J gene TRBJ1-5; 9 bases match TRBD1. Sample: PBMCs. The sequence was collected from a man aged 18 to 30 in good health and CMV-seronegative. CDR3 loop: CASSRTGGGQPQHF. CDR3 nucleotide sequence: TGTGCCAGCAGTCGAACAGGGGGCGGTCAGCCCCAGCATTTT.